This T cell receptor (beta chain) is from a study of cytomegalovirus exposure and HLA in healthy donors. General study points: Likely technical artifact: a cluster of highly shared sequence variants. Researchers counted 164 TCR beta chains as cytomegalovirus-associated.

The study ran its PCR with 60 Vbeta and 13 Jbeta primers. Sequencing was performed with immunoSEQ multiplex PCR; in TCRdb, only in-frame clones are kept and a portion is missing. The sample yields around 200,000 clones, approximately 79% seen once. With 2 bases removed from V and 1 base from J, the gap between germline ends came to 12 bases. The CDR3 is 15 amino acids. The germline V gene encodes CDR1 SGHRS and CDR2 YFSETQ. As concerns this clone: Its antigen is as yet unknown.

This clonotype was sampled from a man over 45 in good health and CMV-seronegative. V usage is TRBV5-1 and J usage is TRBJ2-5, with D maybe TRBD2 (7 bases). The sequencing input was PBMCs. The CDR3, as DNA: TGCGCCAGCAGCTTTGGGGGGGCAGGCCAAGAGACCCAGTACTTC. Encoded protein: CASSFGGAGQETQYF. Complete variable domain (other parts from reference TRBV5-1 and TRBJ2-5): KAGVTQTPRYLIKTRGQQVTLSCSPISGHRSVSWYQQTPGQGLQFLFEYFSETQRNKGNFPGRFSGRQFSNSRSEMNVSTLELGDSALYLCASSFGGAGQETQYFGPGTRLLVL.